Below, 25 T cell receptor beta chains from the same sample are listed, as sequenced in a study of metastatic and nonmetastatic thyroid tumors. No patient had received any treatment before thyroid surgery. TCRdb re-called the PCR reads through MiXCR. The data hold roughly 70,000 clones, with around 19% observed a single time. Specimen: blood. These receptors were collected from a female donor with papillary thyroid cancer or a benign thyroid nodule (not recorded which). Some clones in this sample may be carry-over from other donors' samples.

Ten or more counts support this clone. The chain carries TRBV2 and TRBJ2-7; 13 bases are a match to TRBD2. The CDR3 is 14 amino acids. Germline CDR1 is SNHLY and CDR2 is FYNNEI. Germline trimming cut 7 bases from V and 3 bases from J; bases unmatched to any gene: 3. CDR3 sequence reads: CASKGTSGDYEQYF. In DNA, the CDR3 is TGTGCCAGCAAAGGGACTAGCGGGGACTACGAGCAGTACTTC. Full variable domain (outside the CDR3, taken from reference TRBV2 and TRBJ2-7): EPEVTQTPSHQVTQMGQEVILRCVPISNHLYFYWYRQILGQKVEFLVSFYNNEISEKSEIFDDQFSVERPDGSNFTLKIRSTKLEDSAMYFCASKGTSGDYEQYFGPGTRLTVT.

This clone was observed a few times. Since a much larger clone is just one base distant, this may be a read error. The gene calls are TRBV5-6 and TRBJ1-5; no clear D gene. This CDR3 is 12 amino acids long. V gave up 1 base and J gave up 6 bases, with 5 bases separating them. CDR1 and CDR2 from the germline V gene are SGHDT and YYEEEE. CDR3 in DNA: TGTGCCAGCAGCTTGTGGCCTCAGCCCCAGCATTTT. Its protein is CASSLWPQPQHF.

The sample holds many counts of this clone. The rearrangement joins TRBV2 to TRBJ2-3; TRBD1 agrees at 7 bases. The CDR3 spans 15 residues. With V trimmed by 5 bases and J by 5 bases, 10 bases remained unmatched. CDR1 and CDR2 (germline): SNHLY, FYNNEI. The CDR3 loop is CASSWSRGQGDTQYF. The CDR3 nucleotides are TGTGCCAGCAGTTGGTCAAGGGGGCAGGGAGATACGCAGTATTTT.

This clone was seen at least ten times. Given a much more abundant clone one base away, this may be a read error. Given the absence of the conserved phenylalanine or tryptophan at the CDR3 end, a read error is likely. V usage is TRBV10-1 and J usage is TRBJ1-2; no definite D call. This CDR3 is 13 amino acids long. The germline gives CDR1 WNHNN, CDR2 SYGVQD (reference sequence). The ends were cut back, 3 bases at V and 4 bases at J, with 9 bases in the middle. In nucleotides, the CDR3 is TGCGCCAGCAGTGAAGATCTTAGCTATGGCTACACCTCC. Encoded protein: CASSEDLSYGYTS.

At least ten counts were recorded for this clone. This chain uses TRBV11-3 with TRBJ2-2; D could derive from TRBD1 or TRBD2 (5 bases each). CDR1 SGHNT and CDR2 YENEEA come from the germline V gene. There are 15 residues in the CDR3. Trimming took 3 bases from V and 0 from J, leaving 8 bases between them. CDR3 sequence reads: CASSLGRTNTGELFF. The CDR3 DNA follows: TGTGCCAGCAGCTTGGGACGGACGAACACCGGGGAGCTGTTTTTT.

This clone was counted many times. The chain couples TRBV4-1 to TRBJ2-5; 7 bases align to TRBD1. V was clipped by 3 bases and J by 1 base; unmatched bases: 5. The CDR3 runs to 15 residues. Germline V gene sequence: CDR1 MGHRA, CDR2 YSYEKL. The CDR3 coding sequence is TGCGCCAGCAGCCATCCGGGACAGAGCCAAGAGACCCAGTACTTC. It encodes CASSHPGQSQETQYF.

This clone was counted ten times or more. The chain has TRBV3-1 and TRBJ2-7, with 13 bases identical to TRBD2. Trimming cost V 2 bases and J 5 bases; bases outside gene matches: 3. This CDR3 is built from 15 residues. Per germline, CDR1 LGHDT and CDR2 YNNKEL (reference sequence). The CDR3 region is CASSQRTSGSHEQYF. As DNA, the CDR3 is TGTGCCAGCAGCCAAAGGACTAGCGGGAGTCACGAGCAGTACTTC.

This clone was counted at least ten times. V usage is TRBV5-4 and J usage is TRBJ2-1, with a tentative D call TRBD1 (6 bases). Trimming removed 4 bases from V and 6 bases from J, with 8 bases in between. The germline V gene encodes CDR1 SGHNT and CDR2 YYREEE (reference sequence). There are 12 residues in the CDR3. CDR3 loop: CASSLDSNEQFF. CDR3 DNA: TGTGCCAGCAGCCTGGACAGCAATGAGCAGTTCTTC.

This clone was observed at least ten times. The chain links TRBV3-1 to TRBJ2-7, with unresolved D. The CDR3 is made up of 14 amino acids. The V end lost 1 base, the J end lost 0 bases, and 7 bases lay between the germline ends. Germline-derived CDR1 and CDR2 are LGHDT and YNNKEL (reference sequence). The CDR3 DNA follows: TGTGCCAGCAGCCAAGCCCCCGGCTCCTACGAGCAGTACTTC. Its translation: CASSQAPGSYEQYF.

This clone has a count of ten or more. The CDR3 coding sequence is TGTGCCAGCAGCGTAAATGCCCATGAGCAGTTCTTC. It translates to CASSVNAHEQFF. This chain connects TRBV9 to TRBJ2-1; D uncertain. Germline V lookup: CDR1 SGDLS, CDR2 YYNGEE. The CDR3 extends over 12 amino acids. V was pared by 1 base and J by 8 bases, with 7 bases between.

The genes are TRBV5-4 and TRBJ1-1; 7 nucleotides line up with TRBD1. The germline gives CDR1 SGHNT, CDR2 YYREEE (reference sequence). V shed 7 bases, J shed 4 bases, and the junction held 10 bases outside the gene matches. The CDR3 is 14 amino acids. This CDR3 is CASYKGAGATEAFF. In nucleotides, the CDR3 is TGTGCCAGCTACAAGGGGGCTGGGGCCACTGAAGCTTTCTTT.

There are a few counts of this clone. A junction boundary mismatches the germline segment, possibly from a read error. The J gene is TRBJ2-7, the V gene TRBV2, with TRBD2 matching over 12 bases. The CDR3 is 15 residues long. CDR1 is SNHLY, CDR2 FYNNEI, per germline. CDR3 amino acids: CAISRTSGTAYEQYF. The CDR3 DNA reads TGTGCCATCAGTAGGACTAGCGGGACCGCCTACGAGCAGTACTTC.

Written as DNA, the CDR3 is TGTGCCAGCAGCCAACTGCAGGGAGTGGGCTCACCCCTCCACTTT. Protein product: CASSQLQGVGSPLHF. The chain combines TRBV6-1 with TRBJ1-6; D possibly corresponds to TRBD1 (5 bases). Germline V gene data show CDR1 as MNHNS and CDR2 as SASEGT. V gave up 6 bases and J gave up 10 bases, with 19 bases separating them. The CDR3 spans 15 residues.

This clone has at least ten counts. The chain couples TRBV30 to TRBJ2-7; maybe TRBD1 (5 bases). Deletions cut 2 bases from V and 2 bases from J, with 16 bases between. This CDR3 contains 15 residues. Per germline, CDR1 GTSNPN and CDR2 SVGIG (reference sequence). DNA of the CDR3: TGTGCCTGGAGTAGCCCCCCCAGGGCGACCTACGAGCAGTACTTC. Its translation: CAWSSPPRATYEQYF. Combining the CDR3 with reference TRBV30 and TRBJ2-7 gives the whole variable domain SQTIHQWPATLVQPVGSPLSLECTVEGTSNPNLYWYRQAAGRGLQLLFYSVGIGQISSEVPQNLSASRPQDRQFILSSKKLLLSDSGFYLCAWSSPPRATYEQYFGPGTRLTVT.

This clone is deemed medium-sized. This chain connects TRBV6-2 or TRBV6-3 to TRBJ1-4; no clear D. V was clipped by 7 bases and J by 2 bases, with 11 bases between them. Germline assignment: CDR1 MNHEY and CDR2 SVGEGT. The CDR3 is made up of 14 amino acids. The CDR3 DNA is TGTGCCAGCACCTCGGACGGTACTAATGAAAAACTGTTTTTT. It specifies CASTSDGTNEKLFF.

In its sample, this clone was seen many times. Other DNA variants within this sample encode the same CDR3. The rearrangement joins TRBV30 to TRBJ1-5; D gene unclear. Trimming removed 2 bases from V and 4 bases from J, with 9 bases in between. The CDR3 sequence is 13 residues long. Germline V gives CDR1 GTSNPN, CDR2 SVGIG (reference sequence). CDR3 residues: CAWSKDGNQPQHF. The CDR3 region has the DNA TGTGCCTGGAGTAAGGACGGGAATCAGCCCCAGCATTTT.

The chain joins TRBV5-1 to TRBJ2-7; D possibly corresponds to TRBD1 (6 bases). V shed 2 bases and J shed 3 bases, with 12 bases lying between them. Germline V CDR1 and CDR2: SGHRS, YFSETQ. The CDR3 runs to 14 residues. CDR3 sequence: CASSLGDTIYEQYF. As DNA, the CDR3 is TGCGCCAGCAGCTTAGGGGACACAATCTACGAGCAGTACTTC.

The CDR3 spells CASSPGPWDSNTGELFF. The CDR3 DNA reads as TGCGCCAGCAGCCCAGGCCCGTGGGACTCTAACACCGGGGAGCTGTTTTTT. The chain employs TRBV4-1 and TRBJ2-2; the D gene is possibly TRBD2 (6 bases). CDR3 length: 17 amino acids. Germline loops: CDR1 MGHRA, CDR2 YSYEKL. The V end was cut by 4 bases, the J end by 2 bases, with 17 bases between.

This clone was seen a few times. The CDR3 protein is CASSVDRGRPRGNQPQHF. CDR3 coding DNA: TGTGCCAGCAGCGTCGACAGGGGGCGCCCCAGGGGCAATCAGCCCCAGCATTTT. The rearrangement links TRBV9 to TRBJ1-5, with 10 positions matching TRBD1. This CDR3 has 18 residues. V gave up 2 bases and J gave up 2 bases; unmatched junction bases: 10. Per the germline V gene, CDR1 is SGDLS and CDR2 is YYNGEE.

For the CDR3, the DNA is TGTGCCAGCAGCTTAGCTGGGATGAACACTGAAGCTTTCTTT. The encoded protein is CASSLAGMNTEAFF. This chain links TRBV11-3 with TRBJ1-1; no clear D. V was trimmed by 1 base and J by 0 bases, leaving 6 bases between them. CDR1 and CDR2 from the germline V gene are SGHNT and YENEEA. The CDR3 length is 14 residues.

This clone has at least ten counts. The rearrangement joins TRBV10-3 to TRBJ2-2; 10 nucleotides line up with TRBD2. With 6 bases clipped from V and 2 bases from J, the junction kept 3 bases outside the gene matches. The germline V gene encodes CDR1 ENHRY and CDR2 SYGVKD. The CDR3 covers 15 residues. The CDR3, as DNA: TGTGCCATCAGCCTAGCGGGGGAAAACACCGGGGAGCTGTTTTTT. Its protein product is CAISLAGENTGELFF.

This clone was recorded at least ten times. CDR3 sequence reads: CASTTAGGGDNEQFF. The DNA of the CDR3 is TGTGCCAGCACCACCGCGGGGGGAGGGGACAATGAGCAGTTCTTC. The chain recombines TRBV27 with TRBJ2-1; TRBD2 matches at 8 bases. Germline CDR1 is MNHEY and CDR2 is SMNVEV (reference sequence). The CDR3 loop spans 15 amino acids. V gave up 7 bases and J gave up 5 bases; unmatched junction bases: 10.

The gene calls are TRBV10-2 and TRBJ2-4, with 11 bases fitting TRBD2. Germline CDR1 WSHSY, CDR2 SAAADI. V shed 6 bases, J shed 1 base, and the junction held 8 bases outside the gene matches. The CDR3 is made up of 17 amino acids. Here the CDR3 reads CASSVPLAGGAKNIQYF. The CDR3 region has the DNA TGCGCCAGCAGCGTCCCTTTAGCGGGAGGGGCCAAAAACATTCAGTACTTC.

This clone was seen ten or more times. The genes are TRBV2 and TRBJ2-2; D remains unclear. The germline V gene has CDR1 SNHLY and CDR2 FYNNEI. The CDR3 has 15 amino acids. V lost 7 bases, J lost 2 bases, and 14 bases lay in between. The CDR3 loop is CASMFWGFNTGELFF. The CDR3 DNA reads TGTGCCAGCATGTTTTGGGGATTTAACACCGGGGAGCTGTTTTTT. Supplemented by reference TRBV2 and TRBJ2-2, the full variable domain reads EPEVTQTPSHQVTQMGQEVILRCVPISNHLYFYWYRQILGQKVEFLVSFYNNEISEKSEIFDDQFSVERPDGSNFTLKIRSTKLEDSAMYFCASMFWGFNTGELFFGEGSRLTVL.

The sample holds many counts of this clone. The chain has TRBV19 and TRBJ1-4, with D tentatively TRBD1 (5 bases). V was trimmed by 7 bases and J by 6 bases, leaving 9 bases between them. The germline CDR1 and CDR2 sequences are LNHDA and SQIVND (reference sequence). This CDR3 spans 12 amino acids. CDR3 region: CASTGGDEKLFF. In DNA, the CDR3 is TGTGCCAGTACGGGGGGTGATGAAAAACTGTTTTTT.